This T cell receptor beta chain was recovered during a study of T cell responses to AZD1222 COVID-19 vaccine. Whole-study context: Some second doses came at about 4 weeks and others at about 12 weeks; these were pooled.

Study-level points and caveats: Just a handful of AZD1222 recipients were seropositive at baseline. Repertoires were obtained solely post-peak T cell response.

Libraries were prepared by immunoSEQ multiplex PCR; TCRdb keeps only in-frame clonotypes and omits some of them. This repertoire shows approximately 140,000 clones, 91% found once; its top ten account for 1.4% to 1.5%. The CDR3 length is 15 residues. V was shortened by 5 bases and J by 1 base, with 12 bases between the two germline ends. Germline values: CDR1 LNHDA, CDR2 SQIVND (reference sequence). A single count supports this clone. Its antigen is unidentified. The sequencing here drew on peripheral blood, taken on day 0 of AZD1222 vaccination. The V and J genes are TRBV19 and TRBJ2-1; maybe TRBD2 (5 bases). The clonotype originates from an adult in good health. The CDR3 spells CASSVGIPSYNEQFF. The CDR3 nucleotides are TGTGCCAGTAGTGTCGGGATTCCTTCCTACAATGAGCAGTTCTTC.